Listed here are 26 T cell receptor beta chains from one sample, sequenced in a study of shared clonotypes between healthy human individuals. The table came from immunoSEQ multiplex PCR; TCRdb's copy has only in-frame clones and leaves some out. The profile shows roughly 2,300,000 clones, 92% of them singletons. Sequencing was performed on naive CD4+ T cells from PBMCs. As to subset: CD45RA+ positively selected. These receptors were obtained from a man aged 18 to 29 in good health. Some clones in this sample may be carry-over from other donors' samples.

Only one count was recorded for this clone. The chain employs TRBV30 and TRBJ2-1; TRBD1 aligns across 7 bases. CDR1 and CDR2 from the germline V gene are GTSNPN and SVGIG (reference sequence). This CDR3 has 12 residues. J gave up 4 bases and V 5 bases, and 2 bases lay outside the gene matches. The CDR3 DNA reads as TGTGCCTGGGAACAGGGGTACAATGAGCAGTTCTTC. Its translation is CAWEQGYNEQFF.

This chain connects TRBV7-2 to TRBJ1-4; 8 bases line up with TRBD1. Germline V CDR1 and CDR2: SGHTA, FQGNSA. The CDR3 is made up of 15 amino acids. With V trimmed by 6 bases and J by 12 bases, 15 bases remained unmatched. CDR3 sequence: CASRPSDRGGVELFF. Here the CDR3 DNA reads TGTGCCAGCAGGCCGTCCGACAGGGGCGGGGTGGAACTGTTTTTT.

The chain recombines TRBV5-1 with TRBJ2-2; the D is unclear. The V end was cut by 0 bases, the J end by 3 bases, with 12 bases between. CDR1 is SGHRS, CDR2 YFSETQ, per germline. The CDR3 consists of 16 residues. The CDR3 DNA sequence: TGCGCCAGCAGCTTGGAGTTCGGCAGCGACACCGGGGAGCTGTTTTTT. Its protein product is CASSLEFGSDTGELFF.

The chain uses TRBV29-1 and TRBJ2-1, with 8 bases aligning to TRBD2. Germline V gives CDR1 SQVTM, CDR2 ANQGSEA. V lost 6 bases to trimming and J lost 7 bases; unmatched junction nucleotides: 11. This CDR3 is built from 14 residues. CDR3 bases: TGCAGCGTGACCGGGACTAGTCTTTTAAATGAGCAGTTCTTC. Its protein product is CSVTGTSLLNEQFF.

The genes are TRBV11-2 and TRBJ2-1; D perhaps matches TRBD1 (6 bases). Germline loops: CDR1 SGHAT, CDR2 FQNNGV. The CDR3 length is 19 residues. V was clipped by 5 bases and J by 0 bases, with 23 bases between them. For the CDR3, the DNA is TGTGCCAGCAGCCCCCGGGTTACAGGGACCTGGAGCTCCTACAATGAGCAGTTCTTC. Translation gives CASSPRVTGTWSSYNEQFF.

As concerns this clone: In the same sample, other DNA sequences code for this CDR3. This sequence joins TRBV7-2 and TRBJ2-7; TRBD1 aligns across 7 bases. V lost 5 bases and J lost 4; bases outside the gene matches: 2. This CDR3 contains 12 residues. Germline CDR1 and CDR2: SGHTA and FQGNSA. The DNA for the CDR3 is TGTGCCAGCAGCAAACAGGGGTACGAGCAGTACTTC. Protein: CASSKQGYEQYF.

This rearrangement joins TRBV11-2 to TRBJ2-7; 7 bases are shared with TRBD1. The germline V gene encodes CDR1 SGHAT and CDR2 FQNNGV. V lost 2 bases to trimming and J lost 2 bases; unmatched junction nucleotides: 6. The CDR3 covers 15 residues. CDR3 protein: CASSLNRDSTYEQYF. The CDR3 region has the DNA TGTGCCAGCAGCTTAAACCGGGACAGTACCTACGAGCAGTACTTC. The full variable domain, with the rest looked up from reference TRBV11-2 and TRBJ2-7, is EAGVAQSPRYKIIEKRQSVAFWCNPISGHATLYWYQQILGQGPKLLIQFQNNGVVDDSQLPKDRFSAERLKGVDSTLKIQPAKLEDSAVYLCASSLNRDSTYEQYFGPGTRLTVT.

The chain uses TRBV29-1 and TRBJ2-1; a weak D match, TRBD2 (6 bases). V lost 0 bases and J 7 bases, leaving 13 bases between the germline ends. The CDR3 extends over 14 amino acids. Germline values: CDR1 SQVTM, CDR2 ANQGSEA. Written as DNA, the CDR3 is TGCAGCGTTGAAGATACCGGCGGGATTAATGAGCAGTTCTTC. Its protein product is CSVEDTGGINEQFF.

The chain has TRBV30 and TRBJ2-2; tentatively, D is TRBD2 (6 bases). The CDR3 contains 14 residues. V shed 0 bases and J shed 8 bases, with 13 bases lying between them. Germline V gene data show CDR1 as GTSNPN and CDR2 as SVGIG (reference sequence). CDR3 protein: CAWSVLRGGGELFF. The CDR3, as DNA: TGTGCCTGGAGTGTCCTTCGGGGAGGAGGGGAGCTGTTTTTT. Using reference TRBV30 and TRBJ2-2 for the parts outside the CDR3, the full variable domain is SQTIHQWPATLVQPVGSPLSLECTVEGTSNPNLYWYRQAAGRGLQLLFYSVGIGQISSEVPQNLSASRPQDRQFILSSKKLLLSDSGFYLCAWSVLRGGGELFFGEGSRLTVL.

The chain joins TRBV9 to TRBJ2-1, with D unclear. This CDR3 has 15 residues. Germline V gives CDR1 SGDLS, CDR2 YYNGEE. The V end lost 2 bases, the J end lost 3 bases, and 12 bases lay between the germline ends. CDR3 nucleotide sequence: TGTGCCAGCAGCGTTGGTCTCGTGTACTACAATGAGCAGTTCTTC. It translates to CASSVGLVYYNEQFF.

The rearrangement uses TRBV7-2 and TRBJ1-5; maybe TRBD1 (5 bases). Germline CDR1 SGHTA, CDR2 FQGNSA. This CDR3 spans 15 amino acids. The germline V and J ends were trimmed by 5 bases and 3 bases, with 14 bases remaining between them. The CDR3 bases are TGTGCCAGCAGCGCCCCGGGACGGTACAATCAGCCCCAGCATTTT. This codes for CASSAPGRYNQPQHF. Together with reference TRBV7-2 and TRBJ1-5, the CDR3 gives the full variable domain: GAGVSQSPSNKVTEKGKDVELRCDPISGHTALYWYRQSLGQGLEFLIYFQGNSAPDKSGLPSDRFSAERTGGSVSTLTIQRTQQEDSAVYLCASSAPGRYNQPQHFGDGTRLSIL.

The genes are TRBV20-1 and TRBJ1-1; D gene unclear. The CDR3 length is 11 residues. Germline lookup yields CDR1 DFQATT and CDR2 SNEGSKA (reference sequence). Trimming took 2 bases from V and 7 from J, leaving 8 bases between them. The CDR3 DNA follows: TGCAGTGCTAGACTGAGATATGAAGCTTTCTTT. As protein: CSARLRYEAFF.

The rearrangement uses TRBV9 and TRBJ2-3; 8 bases fit TRBD2. Trimming cost V 5 bases and J 1 base; bases outside gene matches: 9. Per the germline V gene, CDR1 is SGDLS and CDR2 is YYNGEE. The CDR3 covers 16 residues. CDR3 loop: CASSRAGGRGTDTQYF. The CDR3 DNA reads TGTGCCAGCAGTCGGGCGGGAGGCAGGGGCACAGATACGCAGTATTTT.

CDR3 bases: TGTGCCAGCAGGGGACAGGGGGAAGGAAACACCATATATTTT. Its translation: CASRGQGEGNTIYF. The rearrangement joins TRBV28 to TRBJ1-3; 11 bases are shared with TRBD1. The J segment lost 4 bases and the V segment lost 6 bases, leaving 2 bases of the junction unmatched. Germline V gene data show CDR1 as MDHEN and CDR2 as SYDVKM. This CDR3 comprises 14 residues.

The chain recombines TRBV2 with TRBJ1-2, with 8 bases fitting TRBD1. Germline lookup yields CDR1 SNHLY and CDR2 FYNNEI. The CDR3 runs 14 residues. With 6 bases clipped from V and 6 bases from J, the junction kept 9 bases outside the gene matches. CDR3 DNA: TGTGCCAGCAGCGCATTTACAGGGGGTAATGGCTACACCTTC. It encodes CASSAFTGGNGYTF.

The gene calls are TRBV9 and TRBJ2-2; TRBD2 aligns across 7 bases. This CDR3 is built from 15 residues. V dropped 5 bases and J dropped 2; count of bases not matched to a gene: 6. The germline V gene encodes CDR1 SGDLS and CDR2 YYNGEE. The CDR3 here is CASRRAGLNTGELFF. The DNA of the CDR3 is TGTGCCAGCAGACGAGCGGGGCTTAACACCGGGGAGCTGTTTTTT.

The V gene is TRBV21-1, the J gene TRBJ2-7; the table's D call of TRBD2 was not tested on the DNA. TRBV21-1 is marked as a pseudogene. The CDR3 is 15 amino acids. The CDR3 bases are TGTGCCAGCAGCCAGACGGTTAGCGGAACCTACGAGCAGTACTTC. Translating it yields CASSQTVSGTYEQYF.

The V and J genes are TRBV5-1 and TRBJ2-7; the D gene is possibly TRBD2 (6 bases). V lost 1 base and J 3 bases, leaving 11 bases between the germline ends. Germline loops: CDR1 SGHRS, CDR2 YFSETQ. The CDR3 contains 14 residues. DNA of the CDR3: TGCGCCAGCAGCTTGTCGTCCGGGGGCTACGAGCAGTACTTC. Protein sequence: CASSLSSGGYEQYF.

The chain couples TRBV10-1 to TRBJ2-7, with D possibly matching TRBD1 (6 bases). The CDR3 loop spans 12 amino acids. Trimming left V 5 bases short and J 3 bases short, with 8 bases between. Germline loops: CDR1 WNHNN, CDR2 SYGVQD (reference sequence). This CDR3 is CASSSDSYEQYF. The CDR3, as DNA: TGCGCCAGCAGTTCGGACAGCTACGAGCAGTACTTC.

V and J are TRBV9 and TRBJ2-5, with D tentatively TRBD2 (6 bases). The CDR3 runs to 14 residues. Germline values: CDR1 SGDLS, CDR2 YYNGEE. V lost 4 bases, J lost 7 bases, and 17 bases lay in between. In nucleotides, the CDR3 is TGTGCCAGCAGCCCAGTTTCGGGGGTTGTGACCCAGTACTTC. Its translation: CASSPVSGVVTQYF.

As to this clone: Other DNA sequences from this sample encode an identical CDR3 as well. The chain has TRBV5-1 and TRBJ2-5; 12 bases agree with TRBD2. Germline CDR1 SGHRS, CDR2 YFSETQ. J was trimmed by 0 bases and V by 2 bases; bases with no gene match: 2. The CDR3 is made up of 16 amino acids. The CDR3 sequence: CASSFGLAGYQETQYF. The DNA of the CDR3 is TGCGCCAGCAGCTTTGGACTAGCGGGGTACCAAGAGACCCAGTACTTC.

The chain employs TRBV7-2 and TRBJ1-1; D is perhaps TRBD1 (6 bases). The germline V gene encodes CDR1 SGHTA and CDR2 FQGNSA. V was clipped by 4 bases and J by 1 base, with 13 bases between them. This CDR3 comprises 15 residues. The CDR3 coding sequence is TGTGCCAGCAGCTCCTGGGTAGGGGGGAACACTGAAGCTTTCTTT. Translating gives CASSSWVGGNTEAFF.

The rearrangement joins TRBV29-1 to TRBJ2-7; a weak D match, TRBD2 (6 bases). CDR1 SQVTM and CDR2 ANQGSEA come from the germline V gene. V lost 2 bases, J lost 7 bases, and 15 bases lay in between. This CDR3 spans 13 amino acids. The CDR3 loop reads CSVESPGTREQYF. The CDR3 DNA sequence: TGCAGCGTTGAAAGTCCGGGGACTCGGGAGCAGTACTTC.

To note about this clone: The sample carries other DNA sequences with the same CDR3. The chain combines TRBV7-3 with TRBJ2-7; D may be TRBD1 (6 bases). From germline, CDR1 is SGHTA and CDR2 FQGTGA. V was clipped by 2 bases and J by 3 bases, with 8 bases between them. This CDR3 has 13 residues. CDR3 bases: TGTGCCAGCAGCTTACGAGGGGGCTACGAGCAGTACTTC. Translation gives CASSLRGGYEQYF.

This clone was detected only once. This chain joins TRBV15 and TRBJ1-1; D unresolved. In germline, CDR1 is LNHNV, CDR2 YYDKDF (reference sequence). Trimming removed 1 base from V and 1 base from J, with 1 base in between. The CDR3 is 12 amino acids. The CDR3 spells CATSRANTEAFF. In nucleotides, the CDR3 is TGTGCCACCAGCAGAGCGAACACTGAAGCTTTCTTT.

The J gene is TRBJ2-7, the V gene TRBV30; possibly TRBD1 or TRBD2 for D (5 bases each). There are 13 residues in the CDR3. From germline, CDR1 is GTSNPN and CDR2 SVGIG (reference sequence). V lost 4 bases to trimming and J lost 0 bases, with 10 bases between them. CDR3 protein: CAWNRGTSYEQYF. For the CDR3, the DNA is TGTGCCTGGAATCGTGGGACCTCCTACGAGCAGTACTTC.